This passage covers 19 T cell receptor beta chains from one sample sequenced in a study of OX40 agonist ivuxolimab in advanced cancers. The protocol was immunoSEQ multiplex PCR, while the TCRdb copy is restricted to in-frame clones and leaves out a portion. Of about 46,000 clones listed, 88% are singletons. The sequencing here drew on CD4+ or CD8+ T cells sorted from blood, taken in a trial of the OX40 agonist ivuxolimab. The receptors derive from an adult with an advanced solid tumor such as melanoma, head and neck, liver or kidney cancer.

This clone has just one count. V gene TRBV5-4 combines with J gene TRBJ1-1; D remains unclear. Germline V gene data show CDR1 as SGHNT and CDR2 as YYREEE (reference sequence). CDR3 length: 13 residues. V was cut by 4 bases and J by 3 bases, with 10 bases left in between. The CDR3 region has the DNA TGTGCCAGCAGCGCGACTAGGTACACTGAAGCTTTCTTT. Its protein is CASSATRYTEAFF.

The chain is built from TRBV1 and TRBJ2-1; the D call of TRBD2 is as the table states it, not checked on the DNA. TRBV1 is marked as a pseudogene. The CDR3 runs to 18 residues. DNA of the CDR3: TGCACCAGCAGTTCTGTAAGAGGGACTAGCGAGTTCTACAATGAGCAGTTCTTC. Translating gives CTSSSVRGTSEFYNEQFF.

The chain joins TRBV11-2 to TRBJ2-7; D uncertain. Germline loops: CDR1 SGHAT, CDR2 FQNNGV. The CDR3 covers 15 residues. Trimming pared 4 bases from V and 2 bases from J, leaving 15 bases between. The CDR3 DNA is TGTGCCAGCAGCTCCCCGCGGTTTTCACCCTACGAGCAGTACTTC. It codes for CASSSPRFSPYEQYF.

V gene TRBV27 combines with J gene TRBJ2-3, with 9 bases fitting TRBD2. J was trimmed by 2 bases and V by 6 bases; bases with no gene match: 3. Germline V gene sequence: CDR1 MNHEY, CDR2 SMNVEV (reference sequence). CDR3 length equals 14 residues. DNA for the CDR3: TGTGCCAGCAGACTAGCGGGTATCACAGATACGCAGTATTTT. Its protein is CASRLAGITDTQYF.

Regarding this clone: The junction shows a germline mismatch at one end, possibly a read error. V is TRBV7-7 and J is TRBJ2-3, with a possible D match to TRBD1 (5 bases). Per germline, CDR1 SSHAT and CDR2 FNYEAQ (reference sequence). The CDR3 contains 14 residues. The CDR3 coding sequence is TGTGCTAGCAGCTTAGGTACAGGCTCCGATACGCAGTATTTT. This sequence encodes CASSLGTGSDTQYF. The full variable domain, its missing parts supplied by reference TRBV7-7 and TRBJ2-3, is GAGVSQSPRYKVTKRGQDVTLRCDPISSHATLYWYQQALGQGPEFLTYFNYEAQPDKSGLPSDRFSAERPEGSISTLTIQRTEQRDSAMYRCASSLGTGSDTQYFGPGTRLTVL.

The chain has TRBV6-1 and TRBJ2-1; D is perhaps TRBD2 (7 bases). The CDR3 runs to 17 residues. V lost 1 base and J lost 7, with 20 bases in between. Germline lookup yields CDR1 MNHNS and CDR2 SASEGT. CDR3: CASSEVLAGEGGNEQFF. CDR3 bases: TGTGCCAGCAGTGAAGTATTGGCGGGAGAAGGGGGTAATGAGCAGTTCTTC.

The CDR3 here is CAAQREPGETQYF. The DNA of the CDR3 is TGTGCCGCCCAGCGGGAACCGGGAGAGACCCAGTACTTC. V usage is TRBV30 and J usage is TRBJ2-5; TRBD2 aligns across 7 bases. Germline V gene sequence: CDR1 GTSNPN, CDR2 SVGIG (reference sequence). J lost 4 bases, V lost 8 bases, and 10 bases had no gene match. The CDR3 has 13 amino acids.

The chain links TRBV14 to TRBJ1-2, with D unresolved. This CDR3 spans 15 amino acids. Trimming removed 6 bases at V and 5 bases at J, with 19 bases between. Germline CDR1 and CDR2: SGHDN and FVKESK. The CDR3 reads CASSRKGAGSYGYTF. CDR3 DNA sequence: TGTGCCAGCAGTCGGAAGGGTGCGGGGTCTTATGGCTACACCTTC.

This clone was detected a few times. The rearrangement uses TRBV4-3 and TRBJ2-7, with a possible D match to TRBD2 (6 bases). Germline lookup yields CDR1 LGHNA and CDR2 YSLEER. This CDR3 is built from 13 residues. V lost 4 bases to trimming and J lost 2 bases, with 9 bases between them. DNA for the CDR3: TGCGCCAGCAGCCGTAGCGGTGCCTACGAGCAGTACTTC. Protein product: CASSRSGAYEQYF.

Written as DNA, the CDR3 is TGTGCCAGCACCTCGAGCGGTCCTTACGAGCAGTACTTC. This encodes CASTSSGPYEQYF. The chain has TRBV6-1 and TRBJ2-7; TRBD2 might be the D (5 bases). This CDR3 is 13 amino acids long. Trimming cost V 7 bases and J 4 bases, with 14 bases left between them. Germline-derived CDR1 and CDR2 are MNHNS and SASEGT.

The gene calls are TRBV28 and TRBJ1-2, with 7 bases aligning to TRBD1. Trimming removed 8 bases from V and 8 bases from J; junction bases left unmatched: 11. The CDR3 runs 13 residues. Looked up from germline, CDR1 is MDHEN and CDR2 is SYDVKM. This CDR3 is CASAKEGARGYTF. The CDR3 DNA reads TGTGCCAGCGCTAAGGAGGGGGCGCGGGGCTACACCTTC.

CDR3 sequence: CASSIGQMLGTGELFF. The CDR3 region has the DNA TGTGCCAGCAGCATCGGACAGATGCTCGGCACCGGGGAGCTGTTTTTT. The genes are TRBV5-8 and TRBJ2-2; a weak D match, TRBD1 (6 bases). The germline V and J ends were trimmed by 4 bases and 4 bases, with 17 bases remaining between them. The CDR3 is made up of 16 amino acids. CDR1 and CDR2 (germline): SGHTS, YDEGEE.

A single count supports this clone. The gene calls are TRBV6-5 and TRBJ1-2, with 8 bases fitting TRBD1. The V segment lost 2 bases and the J segment 7 bases; nucleotides outside the gene matches: 6. This CDR3 contains 14 residues. CDR1 and CDR2 from the germline V gene are MNHEY and SVGAGI. CDR3 region: CASSYRGQGSGYTF. The CDR3 DNA reads TGTGCCAGCAGTTACAGAGGACAGGGATCTGGCTACACCTTC.

The J gene is TRBJ2-7, the V gene TRBV9; D possibly corresponds to TRBD1 (6 bases). The CDR3 covers 15 residues. Germline-derived CDR1 and CDR2 are SGDLS and YYNGEE. V gave up 4 bases and J gave up 0 bases, with 14 bases separating them. The CDR3 nucleotides are TGTGCCAGCAGCCCCAGCGCACAGGGCTCCTACGAGCAGTACTTC. This translates into CASSPSAQGSYEQYF.

The V and J genes are TRBV9 and TRBJ2-5; perhaps TRBD2 as D (6 bases). Germline lookup yields CDR1 SGDLS and CDR2 YYNGEE. Trimming cost V 2 bases and J 4 bases, with 12 bases left between them. The length of the CDR3 is 14 residues. CDR3 in DNA: TGTGCCAGCAGCGTCCGCGGGGAGGTAGAGACCCAGTACTTC. Amino acid sequence: CASSVRGEVETQYF.

CDR3 protein: CASSVGTGGNYGYTF. The CDR3 bases are TGTGCCAGCAGCGTAGGTACAGGGGGAAACTATGGCTACACCTTC. This rearrangement joins TRBV9 to TRBJ1-2, with 8 nucleotides matching TRBD1. CDR3 length: 15 amino acids. Trimming cost V 0 bases and J 2 bases; bases outside gene matches: 3. Germline-derived CDR1 and CDR2 are SGDLS and YYNGEE.

In this sample, this clone turned up a few times. This chain uses TRBV10-3 with TRBJ1-4, with D perhaps TRBD1 (5 bases). CDR1 is ENHRY, CDR2 SYGVKD, per germline. This CDR3 contains 14 residues. V gave up 0 bases and J gave up 7 bases, with 9 bases separating them. In DNA, the CDR3 is TGTGCCATCAGTGAGTCAAGGGGCGGTGAAAAACTGTTTTTT. Translating gives CAISESRGGEKLFF.

This chain connects TRBV2 to TRBJ2-1, with a tentative D call TRBD2 (6 bases). Germline values: CDR1 SNHLY, CDR2 FYNNEI. V was clipped by 7 bases and J by 4 bases, with 14 bases between them. The CDR3 has 14 amino acids. This CDR3 is CASKVSGGYNEQFF. In DNA, the CDR3 is TGTGCCAGCAAGGTGAGCGGAGGGTACAATGAGCAGTTCTTC.

The rearrangement joins TRBV6-5 to TRBJ2-1, with 8 bases aligning to TRBD1. Trimming at V came to 7 bases and at J to 12 bases, leaving 11 bases not matched to a gene. Germline-derived CDR1 and CDR2 are MNHEY and SVGAGI. CDR3 length equals 13 residues. The DNA for the CDR3 is TGTGCCAGCATGCGACAGGGGATAAGCGGGCAGTTCTTC. Residues: CASMRQGISGQFF.